This T cell receptor (beta chain) was sequenced in a study of TIL therapy for anti-PD-1-resistant metastatic lung cancer. Study summary: By whole-exome sequencing, median non-synonymous tumor mutation burden was roughly 1.4 mutations per megabase.

This sample's time point: pre-treatment sample, taken before nivolumab and TIL therapy. Most excised metastases sampled were pleural nodules or supraclavicular lymph nodes. CDR1 and CDR2 (germline): SGHRS, YFSETQ. CDR3 size: 15 residues. V gave up 0 bases and J gave up 4 bases, with 13 bases separating them. The immunoSEQ assay was v3. Method: immunoSEQ multiplex PCR; TCRdb's copy keeps in-frame clones and lacks some. The sample has about 50,000 clones; less than 75% are singletons. The rearrangement uses TRBV5-1 and TRBJ1-1; D remains unclear. The origin of this receptor is a person between 25 and 80 years old with non-small cell lung cancer. Material: tumor tissue, obtained at baseline. The CDR3: CASSLEGFSGTEAFF. The CDR3 DNA follows: TGCGCCAGCAGCTTGGAAGGCTTCTCGGGCACTGAAGCTTTCTTT.